The 5 T cell receptor beta chains below all came from one sample that was sequenced in a study of T cell changes during pregnancy in multiple sclerosis. Sequencing was performed with immunoSEQ multiplex PCR; in TCRdb, only in-frame clones are kept and a portion is missing. The sample contains fewer than 140,000 clones, around 90% of which appear only once. This material consisted of peripheral blood, taken after pregnancy. The receptors come from a female donor with multiple sclerosis, enrolled in a pregnancy study.

The chain couples TRBV9 to TRBJ2-1, with 9 nucleotides matching TRBD1. The germline V gene has CDR1 SGDLS and CDR2 YYNGEE. CDR3 size: 15 residues. J was trimmed by 7 bases and V by 0 bases; bases with no gene match: 5. CDR3: CASSVGTGVGNEQFF. The CDR3 coding sequence is TGTGCCAGCAGCGTAGGGACAGGGGTCGGGAATGAGCAGTTCTTC.

This clone was seen ten or more times. The chain employs TRBV7-3 and TRBJ1-1; 7 positions agree with TRBD1. There are 13 residues in the CDR3. CDR1 is SGHTA and CDR2 is FQGTGA in the germline V gene. Unmatched junction bases numbered 3, after V lost 4 bases and J lost 4 bases. The DNA of the CDR3 is TGTGCCAGCAGCTCTTCAGGGGGCACTGAAGCTTTCTTT. Residues: CASSSSGGTEAFF.

This sequence joins TRBV7-9 and TRBJ2-2, with 7 bases that match TRBD1. CDR3 length: 14 amino acids. Trimming took 9 bases from V and 6 from J; bases not matched to a gene: 10. Germline V gene data show CDR1 as SEHNR and CDR2 as FQNEAQ (reference sequence). CDR3 residues: CASTGALTAGELFF. CDR3 bases: TGTGCCAGTACAGGGGCCCTAACAGCCGGGGAGCTGTTTTTT.

This clone was recorded once. The rearrangement joins TRBV5-1 to TRBJ2-5, with 7 positions matching TRBD1. V lost 4 bases, J lost 4 bases, and 10 bases stayed unmatched. The CDR3 is 15 amino acids. Per germline, CDR1 SGHRS and CDR2 YFSETQ. The CDR3 nucleotides read TGCGCCAGCAGCCCGGGGAACAGGGGCTTAGAGACCCAGTACTTC. Translating it yields CASSPGNRGLETQYF.

The chain carries TRBV29-1 and TRBJ1-5, with 8 bases aligning to TRBD1. The germline gives CDR1 SQVTM, CDR2 ANQGSEA. With V trimmed by 6 bases and J by 0 bases, 7 bases remained unmatched. The CDR3 has 15 amino acids. The CDR3 sequence: CSVLIGQGSNQPQHF. The CDR3 nucleotides are TGCAGCGTACTGATAGGACAGGGTAGCAATCAGCCCCAGCATTTT.